The clone carrying this TCR beta chain was found once. Its cognate antigen is unknown. The data derive from a study of cytomegalovirus exposure and HLA in healthy donors. Study conclusions and caveats: Data from an earlier analysis indicated that most TCR beta V segments were productive either about 87% or about 30% of the time. Researchers reported in a later analysis that a missense DCLRE1C variant was tied to TCR beta V- and J-gene trimming. By HLA locus, TCR association rates varied in a later analysis, with DRB1 showing the most and HLA-C the fewest.

This CDR3 has 16 residues. Trimming cost V 2 bases and J 3 bases; bases outside gene matches: 6. CDR1 MDHEN and CDR2 SYDVKM come from the germline V gene. Vbeta (60) and Jbeta (13) primers were used in the PCR. Data came from immunoSEQ multiplex PCR; TCRdb stores just in-frame clones and leaves some out. The data contain roughly 190,000 clones, around 87% of them singletons. This rearrangement joins TRBV28 to TRBJ2-7, with 11 bases that match TRBD2. The sequenced sample consisted of PBMCs. The TCR originated in a boy younger than 10 in good health and CMV-seronegative. CDR3 protein: CASSLQGTSGLYEQYF. Here the CDR3 DNA reads TGTGCCAGCAGTTTACAGGGGACTAGCGGTCTCTACGAGCAGTACTTC. Supplemented by reference TRBV28 and TRBJ2-7, the full variable domain reads DVKVTQSSRYLVKRTGEKVFLECVQDMDHENMFWYRQDPGLGLRLIYFSYDVKMKEKGDIPEGYSVSREKKERFSLILESASTNQTSMYLCASSLQGTSGLYEQYFGPGTRLTVT.